Listed below are T cell receptor beta chains from one sample, sequenced in a study of T-cell reconstitution after alpha-beta-depleted transplantation in children. TCRdb re-called the PCR reads through MiXCR, storing one row per CDR3 protein. The profile covers fewer than 250,000 distinct CDR3 sequences, with around 7.5% appearing a single time and approximately 6% taken by the ten largest. The specimen was PBMCs, mostly from graft donor cells, collected 180 days after TCRalphabeta/CD19-depleted stem cell transplant. The receptors shown here come from a male patient younger than 18 who had a stem cell transplant for acute lymphoblastic leukemia, so the T cells may come from the graft donor. Both conserved end residues are part of each CDR3. A D gene is named only where the DNA matches it firmly. Size values are once, few and many counts, or a class for expanded clones, and some rows have none.

>TRBD1|NA|TRBJ1-2|TRBV28
CASRRRQGANYGYTF
TGTGCCAGCAGGCGAAGACAGGGGGCTAACTATGGCTACACCTTC
>TRBD2|many|TRBJ2-3|TRBV5-1
CASSREGDTQYF
TGCGCCAGCAGTCGGGAGGGGGATACGCAGTATTTT
>TRBD1|many|TRBJ1-1|TRBV12-3/TRBV12-4
CASSTGGGGDTEAFF
TGTGCCAGCAGCACAGGGGGAGGTGGCGACACTGAAGCTTTCTTT
>NA|many|TRBJ2-5|TRBV12-3/TRBV12-4
CASSLRTRREETQYF
TGTGCCAGCAGTTTACGGACCAGAAGGGAAGAGACCCAGTACTTC
>NA|many|TRBJ1-3|TRBV20-1
CSARITAGNTIYF
TGCAGTGCTAGGATCACTGCTGGAAACACCATATATTTT
>NA|many|TRBJ1-2|TRBV7-9
CASSLGNFNGYTF
TGTGCCAGCAGCTTAGGCAATTTTAATGGCTACACCTTC
>NA|many|TRBJ2-6|TRBV13
CASSLGRGAPSSGANVLTF
TGTGCCAGCAGCTTGGGACGGGGGGCCCCCAGCTCTGGGGCCAACGTCCTGACTTTC
>TRBD2|many|TRBJ2-5|TRBV20-1
CSARDLGRVQETQYF
TGCAGTGCTAGAGATTTGGGGAGGGTACAAGAGACCCAGTACTTC
>NA|many|TRBJ2-4|TRBV21-1
CASSKVGDLAKNIQYF
TGTGCCAGCAGCAAAGTGGGGGATTTGGCCAAAAACATTCAGTACTTC
>NA|many|TRBJ2-1|TRBV4-3
CASSQDIFLKQFF
TGCGCCAGCAGCCAAGATATCTTCTTAAAGCAGTTCTTC
>NA|many|TRBJ2-7|TRBV12-3/TRBV12-4
CASSLTRTDYEQYF
TGTGCCAGCAGTTTAACTCGAACGGACTACGAGCAGTACTTC
>NA|many|TRBJ2-1|TRBV29-1
CSVEGNEQFF
TGCAGCGTTGAGGGGAATGAGCAGTTCTTC
>TRBD1|many|TRBJ2-1|TRBV3-1
CASSLTGGWNNEQFF
TGTGCCAGCAGCCTCACAGGGGGGTGGAACAATGAGCAGTTCTTC
>NA|few|TRBJ2-3|TRBV6-2/TRBV6-3
CASSSLESSDTQYF
TGTGCCAGCAGTTCCCTGGAGAGTTCAGATACGCAGTATTTT
>NA|many|TRBJ2-3|TRBV9
CASSVVTPDTQYF
TGTGCCAGCAGCGTAGTAACACCGGATACGCAGTATTTT
>NA|many|TRBJ1-4|TRBV27
CASSSRGPGTEKLFF
TGTGCCAGCAGTTCCCGGGGCCCTGGGACTGAAAAACTGTTTTTT
>TRBD1|many|TRBJ1-5|TRBV29-1
CSALGQGGQPQHF
TGCAGCGCCCTCGGACAGGGCGGTCAGCCCCAGCATTTT
>TRBD2|many|TRBJ2-1|TRBV5-1
CASSLDREGDNEQFF
TGCGCCAGCAGCTTGGACCGGGAGGGGGACAATGAGCAGTTCTTC
>NA|many|TRBJ1-4|TRBV5-1
CASSLRDGPTNEKLFF
TGCGCCAGCAGCCTGCGGGACGGACCAACTAATGAAAAACTGTTTTTT
>NA|many|TRBJ2-7|TRBV9
CASSLGEGSHEQYF
TGTGCCAGCAGCCTTGGAGAGGGGAGTCACGAGCAGTACTTC
>TRBD2|many|TRBJ2-5|TRBV5-1
CASSLREVGEETQYF
TGCGCCAGCAGCTTGCGGGAGGTAGGGGAAGAGACCCAGTACTTC
>NA|many|TRBJ2-3|TRBV6-2/TRBV6-3
CASSGQPSFTDTQYF
TGTGCCAGCAGTGGGCAGCCCAGCTTCACAGATACGCAGTATTTT
>NA|many|TRBJ1-2|TRBV7-9
CASSLGTGQYGYTF
TGTGCCAGCAGCTTAGGGACCGGGCAATATGGCTACACCTTC
>TRBD2|many|TRBJ2-7|TRBV27
CASRRTSGNEQYF
TGTGCCAGCAGACGAACTAGCGGGAACGAGCAGTACTTC
>TRBD1|many|TRBJ1-2|TRBV3-1
CASSQAGGQGFYGYTF
TGTGCCAGCAGCCAAGCGGGTGGACAGGGCTTCTATGGCTACACCTTC
>TRBD1|many|TRBJ2-5|TRBV10-2
CASRTGGKETQYF
TGCGCCAGCAGGACAGGGGGTAAAGAGACCCAGTACTTC
>TRBD1|NA|TRBJ1-1|TRBV6-5
CASTYSRTGGAEAFF
TGTGCCAGCACCTACTCACGTACAGGGGGTGCTGAAGCTTTCTTT
>NA|many|TRBJ1-3|TRBV20-1
CSASLSGAGNTIYF
TGCAGTGCTAGTTTGTCAGGGGCTGGAAACACCATATATTTT
>TRBD1|many|TRBJ2-5|TRBV10-3
CAISTGGAETQYF
TGTGCCATCAGCACAGGGGGCGCGGAGACCCAGTACTTC
>NA|few|TRBJ2-2|TRBV5-1
CASSLVVPNTGELFF
TGCGCCAGCAGCTTGGTGGTCCCGAACACCGGGGAGCTGTTTTTT
>TRBD1|NA|TRBJ1-1|TRBV5-1
CASSLGTGGRAEAFF
TGCGCCAGCAGCTTGGGGACAGGGGGTAGGGCTGAAGCTTTCTTT
>NA|many|TRBJ2-2|TRBV29-1
CSVLGFANTGELFF
TGCAGCGTTTTGGGTTTCGCGAACACCGGGGAGCTGTTTTTT
>TRBD1|many|TRBJ1-2|TRBV6-5
CASSYDRGVGYTF
TGTGCCAGCAGTTATGACAGGGGGGTTGGCTACACCTTC
>TRBD2|many|TRBJ2-3|TRBV7-8
CASSFPPGLAGGYTDTQYF
TGTGCCAGCAGCTTCCCCCCGGGCTTAGCGGGAGGTTACACAGATACGCAGTATTTT
>NA|many|TRBJ2-2|TRBV5-1
CASSLGATPGELFF
TGCGCCAGCAGCTTGGGCGCTACCCCTGGGGAGCTGTTTTTT
>NA|many|TRBJ2-1|TRBV7-2
CASRAGREQFF
TGTGCCAGCAGGGCGGGACGTGAGCAGTTCTTC
>TRBD1|many|TRBJ1-5|TRBV20-1
CSARDRTGGWGNQPQHF
TGCAGTGCTAGAGATAGGACAGGGGGCTGGGGCAATCAGCCCCAGCATTTT
>NA|few|TRBJ2-3|TRBV4-1
CASSQTGAWQDLTRTDTQYF
TGCGCCAGCAGCCAAACGGGGGCGTGGCAGGACCTCACCCGCACAGATACGCAGTATTTT
>TRBD1|many|TRBJ1-2|TRBV20-1
CSARVPPGQNGYTF
TGCAGTGCTAGAGTTCCCCCGGGACAGAATGGCTACACCTTC
>TRBD2|many|TRBJ2-3|TRBV6-1
CASSPLAGGRDTQYF
TGTGCCAGCAGTCCACTAGCGGGGGGGCGGGATACGCAGTATTTT
>NA|many|TRBJ2-1|TRBV7-2
CASSLPSARYNEQFF
TGTGCCAGCAGCTTACCATCAGCCCGTTACAATGAGCAGTTCTTC
>TRBD1|NA|TRBJ2-1|TRBV5-1
CASSTGTGGVHKGNEQFF
TGCGCCAGCAGCACCGGGACAGGGGGCGTCCATAAGGGAAATGAGCAGTTCTTC
>NA|many|TRBJ2-7|TRBV20-1
CSARTGPPDEQYF
TGCAGTGCGCGGACGGGACCCCCCGACGAGCAGTACTTC
>NA|many|TRBJ1-1|TRBV7-3
CASSIGGGTEAFF
TGTGCCAGCAGCATTGGGGGGGGCACTGAAGCTTTCTTT
>NA|many|TRBJ1-1|TRBV5-1
CASSFGSMNTEAFF
TGCGCCAGCAGCTTCGGCAGCATGAACACTGAAGCTTTCTTT
>TRBD2|many|TRBJ2-7|TRBV29-1
CSVEVPPGGTREQYF
TGCAGCGTTGAAGTACCCCCGGGGGGGACGCGCGAGCAGTACTTC